This T cell receptor beta chain was identified in a study of radiation and T cells in renal cell carcinoma. At the level of the study: Nephrectomy followed 15 Gy stereotactic body radiation by 4 weeks. Broader study findings: From baseline, blood top tumor clonotypes peaked at 2 weeks post-radiation.

This table comes from immunoSEQ multiplex PCR, and its TCRdb copy is limited to in-frame clones, with some not included. The sample contains about 150,000 clones, approximately 90% of which appear only once. Time point defined: blood 2 weeks post-SBRT. Treatment meaning: 15 Gy SBRT to primary tumor, nephrectomy 4 weeks later. About this clone: No antigen is known for it.

The receptor was isolated from a woman between 45 and 65 years old with renal cell carcinoma. The input for sequencing was blood, taken from a patient whose treatment included radiotherapy and nephrectomy.

The CDR3 DNA sequence: TGTGCCACCTCAGGTCGGGAGACTTTCTATGGCTACACCTTC. It yields the protein CATSGRETFYGYTF. This chain connects TRBV5-5 to TRBJ1-2; D remains unclear. Germline lookup yields CDR1 SGHKS and CDR2 YYEKEE (reference sequence). There are 14 residues in the CDR3. V was shortened by 9 bases and J by 4 bases, with 19 bases between the two germline ends.